This is a list of T cell receptor beta chains from one sample in a study of blood T cells in healthy people across ages. MiXCR, applied by TCRdb to the 5' RACE reads, yields one record per CDR3 protein. The table includes more than 500,000 distinct CDR3 sequences, approximately 30% detected once. Source material: blood. The receptors stem from a woman in her 70s in good health. The CDR3 runs from the conserved cysteine through the conserved F or W. The order of the fields is CDR3 protein, CDR3 DNA, D gene, clone size, J gene, V gene. D genes are given only for firm matches. Size is stated for part of the rows, as once, few or many counts, or as a class when the clone is expanded.

CSVIRDRATGKYQETQYF TGCAGCGTCATCCGGGACAGGGCGACGGGGAAATACCAAGAGACCCAGTACTTC TRBD1 few TRBJ2-5 TRBV29-1
CASSQPRTGGGIFNYGYTF TGTGCCAGCAGCCAACCCAGGACAGGGGGAGGGATTTTTAACTATGGCTACACCTTC TRBD1 few TRBJ1-2 TRBV3-1
CASSLKGPTNTDTQYF TGTGCCAGCAGCTTAAAAGGGCCAACAAACACAGATACGCAGTATTTT NA NA TRBJ2-3 TRBV11-2
CASSDRSGPWEETQYF TGTGCCAGCAGTGATAGATCAGGCCCTTGGGAAGAGACCCAGTACTTC NA few TRBJ2-5 TRBV2
CASSSPGQGNEKLFF TGTGCCAGCAGCTCTCCGGGACAGGGGAATGAAAAACTGTTTTTT TRBD1 many TRBJ1-4 TRBV9
CASSQARASNYDYTF TGTGCCAGCAGCCAAGCCAGGGCCTCTAACTATGACTACACCTTC NA NA TRBJ1-2 TRBV3-1
CASSFTGTYEQYF TGTGCCAGCAGTTTCACAGGGACGTACGAGCAGTACTTC NA NA TRBJ2-7 TRBV27
CASSPMSGVPNYGYTF TGTGCCAGCAGCCCTATGAGTGGGGTCCCTAACTATGGCTACACCTTC NA NA TRBJ1-2 TRBV7-2
CASSTGDSPGYIQYF TGCGCCAGCAGCACCGGGGACTCTCCGGGGTACATTCAGTACTTC NA few TRBJ2-4 TRBV5-1
CASSVDTHVTEPQHF TGTGCCAGCAGCGTTGACACCCACGTAACGGAGCCCCAGCATTTT NA NA TRBJ1-5 TRBV9
CASSLGRATNEKLFF TGCGCCAGCAGCTTGGGACGGGCAACTAATGAAAAACTGTTTTTT NA many TRBJ1-4 TRBV7-9
CSARGQGLYEQYF TGCAGTGCTAGAGGACAGGGCCTCTACGAGCAGTACTTC TRBD1 NA TRBJ2-7 TRBV20-1
CASTPGDRNTEAFF TGTGCCAGTACCCCCGGGGACAGGAACACTGAAGCTTTCTTT TRBD1 NA TRBJ1-1 TRBV19
CASTRSLTNYGYTF TGCGCCAGCACCCGCAGCCTGACTAACTATGGCTACACCTTC NA few TRBJ1-2 TRBV5-1
CASSESGGGTEAFF TGTGCCAGCAGTGAAAGTGGCGGGGGGACTGAAGCTTTCTTT NA NA TRBJ1-1 TRBV6-1
CAISEMDRAQETQYF TGTGCCATCAGTGAAATGGACAGGGCCCAAGAGACCCAGTACTTC TRBD1 NA TRBJ2-5 TRBV10-3
CASSPRASGGRYQETQYF TGTGCCAGCAGCCCAAGGGCTAGCGGGGGCAGGTACCAAGAGACCCAGTACTTC TRBD2 NA TRBJ2-5 TRBV14
CASRWTGGNYGYTF TGTGCCAGCAGATGGACAGGGGGTAACTATGGCTACACCTTC TRBD1 NA TRBJ1-2 TRBV6-5
CASPFQGGNEQFF TGCGCCAGCCCATTTCAGGGTGGCAATGAGCAGTTCTTC NA few TRBJ2-1 TRBV5-1
CASSQEGYSNTEAFF TGTGCCAGCAGTCAAGAGGGCTATTCGAACACTGAAGCTTTCTTT NA few TRBJ1-1 TRBV3-1
CASSFTGLGNTEAFF TGTGCCAGCAGCTTTACAGGGTTGGGGAACACTGAAGCTTTCTTT NA NA TRBJ1-1 TRBV7-2
CASSPTGTGLLEQYF TGTGCCAGCTCACCGACCGGGACAGGGCTTCTTGAGCAGTACTTC TRBD1 NA TRBJ2-5 TRBV18
CACTADRPEAFF TGTGCCTGCACTGCGGATAGGCCCGAAGCTTTCTTT NA NA TRBJ1-1 TRBV2
CASSPGKGETQYF TGTGCCAGCTCACCCGGCAAAGGAGAGACCCAGTACTTC NA once TRBJ2-5 TRBV18
CASSTTGGSGTGELFF TGTGCCAGCAGCACAACAGGGGGGTCGGGCACCGGGGAGCTGTTTTTT TRBD1 few TRBJ2-2 TRBV7-8
CASSHSSGTGNSYEQYF TGCGCCAGCAGCCACTCCTCTGGGACAGGAAACTCCTACGAGCAGTACTTC TRBD1 NA TRBJ2-7 TRBV4-1
CASSLEGQGAAQYF TGCGCCAGCAGCTTGGAGGGACAGGGGGCGGCGCAGTATTTT TRBD1 NA TRBJ2-3 TRBV5-1
CSATDTPAKNIQYF TGCAGTGCCACGGACACCCCAGCCAAAAACATTCAGTACTTC NA many TRBJ2-4 TRBV20-1
CSAPSQGPYEQYF TGCAGTGCGCCTTCGCAGGGTCCCTACGAGCAGTACTTC NA few TRBJ2-7 TRBV20-1
CASSGSGTSDNYGYTF TGTGCCAGCAGCGGTTCCGGGACGTCTGATAACTATGGCTACACCTTC NA NA TRBJ1-2 TRBV5-6
CASSPGMSSYNEQFF TGTGCCAGCTCACCAGGTATGAGCTCCTACAATGAGCAGTTCTTC NA NA TRBJ2-1 TRBV18
CASSFTGDLIDEQFF TGTGCCAGCAGCTTCACCGGGGACCTCATCGATGAGCAGTTCTTC NA few TRBJ2-1 TRBV7-2
CASSSPGLETDTQYF TGTGCCAGCAGCTCCCCGGGACTAGAAACAGATACGCAGTATTTT TRBD2 NA TRBJ2-3 TRBV11-2
CASSLLLGGDEQYF TGCGCCAGCTCCCTCCTCCTCGGGGGGGACGAGCAGTACTTC TRBD2 NA TRBJ2-7 TRBV5-1
CAIKPHRDRDFDTEAFF TGTGCCATCAAGCCCCACCGGGACAGGGACTTCGACACTGAAGCTTTCTTT TRBD1 few TRBJ1-1 TRBV10-3
CSARDQAGYTF TGCAGTGCTAGAGATCAGGCCGGCTACACCTTC NA NA TRBJ1-2 TRBV20-1
CASTGPDYGYTF TGTGCCAGCACTGGCCCAGACTATGGCTACACCTTC NA NA TRBJ1-2 TRBV6-5
CASSENRGRETQYF TGTGCCAGCAGTGAAAACAGGGGGCGAGAGACCCAGTACTTC TRBD1 few TRBJ2-5 TRBV6-1
CASSLAVSVQNEQYF TGTGCCAGCAGCTTAGCAGTCTCAGTGCAAAACGAGCAGTACTTC NA few TRBJ2-7 TRBV7-2
CATSDSTGQDGYGYTF TGTGCCACCAGTGATTCGACCGGACAGGATGGCTATGGCTACACCTTC TRBD1 many TRBJ1-2 TRBV24-1
CASSFNRVGSTEAFF TGCGCCAGCAGCTTCAACAGGGTGGGAAGCACTGAAGCTTTCTTT NA many TRBJ1-1 TRBV5-1
CASLRGGTYNEQFF TGTGCCAGCCTCCGGGGGGGAACCTACAATGAGCAGTTCTTC TRBD2 NA TRBJ2-1 TRBV7-9
CASSPRVAAKNIQYF TGTGCCAGCAGCCCGAGGGTTGCCGCCAAAAACATTCAGTACTTC NA NA TRBJ2-4 TRBV7-2
CASSPAENRPQFF TGTGCCAGCAGCCCTGCGGAGAACCGCCCGCAGTTCTTC NA few TRBJ2-1 TRBV9
CASSPGGQDTQYF TGTGCCAGCAGCCCAGGGGGCCAAGATACCCAGTACTTC TRBD1 few TRBJ2-5 TRBV7-2
CASRRGQENGYTF TGCGCCAGCAGAAGGGGACAGGAAAACGGCTACACCTTC TRBD1 NA TRBJ1-2 TRBV5-1
CASSYAIRQPQHF TGTGCCAGCAGTTACGCGATCCGGCAGCCCCAGCATTTT NA NA TRBJ1-5 TRBV6-2/TRBV6-3
CAWRGRGAKNTEAFF TGTGCCTGGAGGGGCCGTGGGGCCAAGAACACTGAAGCTTTCTTT NA few TRBJ1-1 TRBV30
CASSRDSLETQYF TGTGCCAGCAGCCGGGACAGTCTTGAGACCCAGTACTTC TRBD1 many TRBJ2-5 TRBV7-2
CASSFSGATNQPQHF TGTGCCAGCAGCTTTAGCGGGGCGACTAATCAGCCCCAGCATTTT NA NA TRBJ1-5 TRBV7-2
CASSSQGGNTEAFF TGTGCCAGCAGCTCCCAGGGGGGAAACACTGAAGCTTTCTTT TRBD1 many TRBJ1-1 TRBV5-1
CAISSRVDGNTGELFF TGTGCCATCAGTTCCCGCGTAGACGGGAACACCGGGGAGCTGTTTTTT NA few TRBJ2-2 TRBV10-3
CASGQLREYGYTF TGTGCTAGTGGCCAACTTCGGGAGTATGGCTACACCTTC NA NA TRBJ1-2 TRBV12-5
CASSPIDRSPTTEAFF TGTGCCAGCTCACCAATTGACCGGTCCCCGACGACTGAAGCTTTCTTT NA NA TRBJ1-1 TRBV18
CASRRTSGTDTQYF TGTGCCAGCAGACGGACTAGTGGGACGGATACGCAGTATTTT TRBD2 few TRBJ2-3 TRBV6-4
CSARTGASSHEQYF TGCAGTGCTAGAACCGGGGCGTCGTCTCACGAGCAGTACTTC NA NA TRBJ2-7 TRBV20-1
CASSQDGVGGGYEQYF TGTGCCAGCAGCCAAGATGGGGTAGGGGGCGGATACGAGCAGTACTTC TRBD1 few TRBJ2-7 TRBV4-2
CASSQELRQSGESGLFF TGTGCCAGCAGCCAAGAATTACGACAGTCAGGCGAGAGTGGACTGTTTTTT NA few TRBJ1-4 TRBV3-1
CASSYTRQSQETRYF TGTGCCAGCAGTTACACGCGACAATCCCAAGAGACCCGGTACTTC NA NA TRBJ2-5 TRBV6-6